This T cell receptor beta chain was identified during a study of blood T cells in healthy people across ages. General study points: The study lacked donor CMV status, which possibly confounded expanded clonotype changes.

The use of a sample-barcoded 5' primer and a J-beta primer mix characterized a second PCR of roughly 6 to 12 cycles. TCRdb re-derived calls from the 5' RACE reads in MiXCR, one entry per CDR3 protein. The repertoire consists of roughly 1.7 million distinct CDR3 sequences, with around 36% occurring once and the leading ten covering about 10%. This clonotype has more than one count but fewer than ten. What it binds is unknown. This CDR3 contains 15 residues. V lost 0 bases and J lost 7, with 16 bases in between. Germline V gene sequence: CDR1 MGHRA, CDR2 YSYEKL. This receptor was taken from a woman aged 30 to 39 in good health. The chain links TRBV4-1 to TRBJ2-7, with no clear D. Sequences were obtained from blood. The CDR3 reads CASSQDPRRGWEQYF. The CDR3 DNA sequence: TGCGCCAGCAGCCAAGACCCCCGACGTGGTTGGGAGCAGTACTTC.